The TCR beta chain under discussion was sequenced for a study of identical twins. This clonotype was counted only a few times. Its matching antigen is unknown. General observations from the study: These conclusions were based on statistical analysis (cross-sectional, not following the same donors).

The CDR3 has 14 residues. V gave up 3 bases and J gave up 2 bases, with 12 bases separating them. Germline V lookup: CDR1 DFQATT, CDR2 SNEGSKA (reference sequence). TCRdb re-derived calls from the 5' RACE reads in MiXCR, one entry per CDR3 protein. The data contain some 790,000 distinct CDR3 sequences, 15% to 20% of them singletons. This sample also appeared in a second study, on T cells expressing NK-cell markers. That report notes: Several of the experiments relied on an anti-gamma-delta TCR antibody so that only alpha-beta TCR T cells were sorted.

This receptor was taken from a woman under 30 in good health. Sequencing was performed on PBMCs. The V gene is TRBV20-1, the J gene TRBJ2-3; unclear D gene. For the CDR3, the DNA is TGCAGTGCTAGTACCGGTTACCCCACAGATACGCAGTATTTT. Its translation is CSASTGYPTDTQYF.